One T cell receptor beta chain is described in this entry. Its antigen remains undetermined. Per-base quality was not reported, and no clone a single base away is much larger than it. This sample was taken from a study of blood T cell repertoires in COVID-19 (dated by TCRdb to about 2020). In the study overall: Samples covering the acute and convalescent phases of COVID-19 were provided by collaborators in the United States, Italy and Spain. The material from the prospective study consisted of cDNA or gDNA derived from T cells, B-cell-depleted T cells, or PBMCs. The dataset comprised deeply sampled blood TCRbeta repertoires from subjects exposed to, actively infected with, or recovered from COVID-19. A freely available public database, intended as a resource for researchers studying the immune response to SARS-CoV-2, is where the repertoires were released. The samples were drawn from the first 160 participants of the ongoing ImmuneRACE study and from over 950 subjects provided by 6 global collaborators. A de-identified subject ID, COVID-19 status, age in years and sex were almost always included in the sample metadata. HLA class I and class II types, where available, came from metadata supplied by the sample provider rather than from assay-based typing.

TCRbeta CDR3 regions were amplified from genomic DNA by means of the immunoSEQ Assay, a bias-controlled multiplex PCR. In the paper's pipeline: The number of nucleated cells in each sample was estimated from the amplification of reference gene primers within the assay. Sequence reads were collapsed and filtered to measure the absolute abundance of every unique TCRbeta CDR3 rearrangement. Productive Simpson clonality was computed per sample as the square root of Simpson's diversity index over productive rearrangements. As stored in TCRdb, this immuneACCESS dataset retains in-frame rearrangements with V and J assigned. A fraction of the clones does not appear; measured against another copy, unresolved V genes explain less than half of the discrepancy, and the remainder lacks a known reason. V and J calls and clone size are those listed in that table; D and trimming were worked out from the DNA. The sample table records under 250,000 clones; roughly four fifths of these occur just once. The ten largest clones take up approximately 8% of the sample.

The collaborating institutions used their own protocols to collect whole blood in K2EDTA tubes. For TCRbeta analysis, collaborators shipped samples in one of three forms: frozen whole blood, isolated PBMCs, or DNA extracted from either of those sample types. Broad study findings and their caveats: How much clinical and demographic metadata was included differed by source and by participant, and the metadata was provided uncurated.

The sequencing sample was made of peripheral blood. The TCR was taken from a woman aged 45-65 years with active or convalescent COVID-19.

The nucleotide sequence reads as follows: TGTGCCAGCAGCCCCTCTAGCGGGAAAATAGGGCAGTTCTTC. This encodes CASSPSSGKIGQFF. The sequence is built from TRBV11-2 and TRBJ2-1, with 9 bases aligning to TRBD2. V trim: 5 bases; J trim: 12 bases; unmatched bases: 11. Sequences SGHAT (CDR1) and FQNNGV (CDR2) are obtained from the germline V gene. The CDR3, cysteine through phenylalanine, is 14 amino acids long. Only the CDR3 DNA stays, 42 bases, in frame from base 1.